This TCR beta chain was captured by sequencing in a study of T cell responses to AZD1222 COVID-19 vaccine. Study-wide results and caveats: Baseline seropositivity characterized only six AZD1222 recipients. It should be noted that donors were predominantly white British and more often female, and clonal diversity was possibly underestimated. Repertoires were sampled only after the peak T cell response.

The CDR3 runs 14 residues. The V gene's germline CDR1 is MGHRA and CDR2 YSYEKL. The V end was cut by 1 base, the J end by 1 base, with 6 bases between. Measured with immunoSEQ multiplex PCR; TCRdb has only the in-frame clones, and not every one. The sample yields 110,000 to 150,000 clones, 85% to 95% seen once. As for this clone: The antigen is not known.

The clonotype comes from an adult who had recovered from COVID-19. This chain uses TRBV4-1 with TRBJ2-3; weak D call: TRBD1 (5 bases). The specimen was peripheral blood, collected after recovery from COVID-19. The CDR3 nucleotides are TGCGCCAGCAGCCAAGTAGGGGGCACAGATACGCAGTATTTT. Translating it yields CASSQVGGTDTQYF.